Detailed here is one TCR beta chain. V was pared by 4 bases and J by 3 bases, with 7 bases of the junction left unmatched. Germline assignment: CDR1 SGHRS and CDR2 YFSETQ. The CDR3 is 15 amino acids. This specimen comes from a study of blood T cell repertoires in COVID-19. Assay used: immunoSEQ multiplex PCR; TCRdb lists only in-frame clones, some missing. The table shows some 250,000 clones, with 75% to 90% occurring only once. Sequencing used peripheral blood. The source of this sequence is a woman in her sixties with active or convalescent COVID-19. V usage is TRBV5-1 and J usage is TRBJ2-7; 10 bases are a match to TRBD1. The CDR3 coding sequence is TGCGCCAGCAGCCTGACGACAGGGGGCATCTACGAGCAGTACTTC. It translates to CASSLTTGGIYEQYF.